There are many counts of the clone carrying this T cell receptor (beta chain). These data are taken from a study of glioma-infiltrating T cells. Amplification of TCR alpha and beta CDR3 regions from RNA used iRepertoire nested multiplex PCR. TCRdb passed the multiplex PCR reads through MiXCR, listing each CDR3 protein once. The sample records some 100,000 distinct CDR3 sequences, about 25% being singletons. V shed 5 bases, J shed 6 bases, and the junction held 11 bases outside the gene matches. The CDR3 is 14 amino acids. In germline, CDR1 is DFQATT, CDR2 SNEGSKA (reference sequence). Sequencing was done on a sample of glioma tissue, nonneoplastic brain tissue, or PBMCs (not recorded which). The source is a human donor with low-grade glioma or glioblastoma, undergoing nonglioma brain surgery, or in good health (not recorded which). The gene calls are TRBV20-1 and TRBJ2-7; 9 bases fit TRBD2. The CDR3 reads CSARRAGGPGEQYF. CDR3 DNA sequence: TGCAGTGCTCGGCGCGCGGGGGGGCCAGGCGAGCAGTACTTC.